The clone carrying this TCR beta chain was detected only a few times. Its antigen remains unknown. The sample comes from a study of cytomegalovirus exposure and HLA in healthy donors. Study outcomes and limitations: The authors listed 164 TCR beta chains as cytomegalovirus-associated. Looking again later, the authors saw that most CMV-associated TCR beta chains seemed HLA-restricted. Accounts indicate the classifier identified cytomegalovirus status with strong specificity and sensitivity. Trimming of TCR beta V- and J-genes showed a link, identified in a later analysis, to a missense DCLRE1C variant.

Amplification used 60 Vbeta primers and 13 Jbeta primers. The assay was immunoSEQ multiplex PCR, and TCRdb's table has in-frame clones only and misses some. Here the sample spans about 180,000 clones, roughly 77% being singletons. This sequence originates from a woman aged 25 to 39 in good health and CMV-seronegative. Sequenced input: PBMCs.

Here the CDR3 reads CASSSPRTGEYGYTF. CDR3 nucleotides: TGTGCCAGCAGCTCCCCCCGGACAGGGGAGTATGGCTACACCTTC. The chain has TRBV11-2 and TRBJ1-2, with 9 positions matching TRBD1. The CDR3 extends over 15 amino acids. In germline, CDR1 is SGHAT, CDR2 FQNNGV. V was pared by 4 bases and J by 5 bases, with 8 bases of the junction left unmatched.